The clone carrying this T cell receptor beta chain was picked up a small number of times. Its specificity is unknown. This entry comes from a study of early T cells in non-severe SARS-CoV-2 infection. Background on the study: The authors sequenced bulk RNA from unsorted whole blood, leaving chains unpaired.

Overall study findings and caveats: Comparison of clonotypes with VDJdb favored anti-spike CD8 responses while missing private and CD4 specificities.

Separate cDNA molecules each had unique molecular identifiers attached to them. TCRdb reprocessed the 5' RACE reads with MiXCR, giving one entry per CDR3 protein. The sample includes fewer than 55,000 distinct CDR3 sequences, around 6.8% of them seen just once. CDR1 and CDR2 from the germline V gene are SGHDN and FVKESK. V was cut by 1 base and J by 2 bases, with 6 bases left in between. The CDR3 loop spans 14 amino acids. The V gene is TRBV14, the J gene TRBJ1-3, with D maybe TRBD1 (5 bases). The receptor was isolated from an adult who was a healthcare worker with PCR-confirmed SARS-CoV-2 infection or an uninfected control (not recorded which). The sequencing input was whole blood. DNA for the CDR3: TGTGCCAGCAGCCAAGTACAGGCTGGAAACACCATATATTTT. It specifies CASSQVQAGNTIYF.